One and the same sample provided the 29 T cell receptor beta chains below, sequenced in a study of cytomegalovirus exposure and HLA in healthy donors. A multiplex PCR was run with 60 Vbeta primers and 13 Jbeta primers. This table comes from immunoSEQ multiplex PCR, and its TCRdb copy is limited to in-frame clones, with some not included. The profile shows 95,000 to 110,000 clones, over 65% of them singletons. The source material was PBMCs. These receptors came from a woman aged 40 to 50 in good health and CMV-seropositive.

V is TRBV6-5 and J is TRBJ1-2; TRBD1 matches 8 bases. CDR1 MNHEY and CDR2 SVGAGI come from the germline V gene. The V and J ends lost 2 bases and 4 bases, in that order; junction bases with no gene match: 6. The CDR3 has 15 amino acids. In nucleotides, the CDR3 is TGTGCCAGCAGTTACGGGCAGGGGGCTATCTATGGCTACACCTTC. Its translation: CASSYGQGAIYGYTF.

The chain has TRBV29-1 and TRBJ1-3; no clear D gene. The V gene lost 7 bases and the J gene lost 0 bases, with 13 bases spanning the gap. Germline V lookup: CDR1 SQVTM, CDR2 ANQGSEA. The CDR3 totals 14 residues. In nucleotides, the CDR3 is TGCAGCGGTCGAACGGGGAGCTCTGGAAACACCATATATTTT. It translates to CSGRTGSSGNTIYF. Full variable domain (remainder filled in from reference TRBV29-1 and TRBJ1-3): SAVISQKPSRDICQRGTSLTIQCQVDSQVTMMFWYRQQPGQSLTLIATANQGSEATYESGFVIDKFPISRPNLTFSTLTVSNMSPEDSSIYLCSGRTGSSGNTIYFGEGSWLTVV.

This clone was observed a few times. The J gene is TRBJ2-2, the V gene TRBV4-3; D is unresolved. CDR3 length: 14 residues. Germline CDR1 reads LGHNA; CDR2 reads YSLEER. The ends were cut back, 0 bases at V and 3 bases at J, with 5 bases in the middle. The CDR3 protein is CASSQDEYTGELFF. CDR3 in DNA: TGCGCCAGCAGCCAAGATGAGTACACCGGGGAGCTGTTTTTT.

The chain employs TRBV4-1 and TRBJ1-1; tentatively, D is TRBD1 (6 bases). The CDR3 has 13 residues. The V end was cut by 3 bases, the J end by 9 bases, with 14 bases between. Germline V gene lookup returns CDR1 MGHRA and CDR2 YSYEKL. CDR3 nucleotides: TGCGCCAGCAGCCATGACGACAGGAAGAAAGCTTTCTTT. It yields the protein CASSHDDRKKAFF.

The chain employs TRBV6-6 and TRBJ1-2; D remains ambiguous. The V end lost 4 bases, the J end lost 8 bases, and 14 bases lay between the germline ends. Looked up from germline, CDR1 is MNHNY and CDR2 is SVGAGI (reference sequence). CDR3 size: 13 residues. The CDR3 loop is CASSSASGTGYTF. CDR3 DNA sequence: TGTGCCAGCAGTTCCGCCTCAGGAACGGGCTACACCTTC.

The chain carries TRBV29-1 and TRBJ1-2, with unresolved D. Germline V lookup: CDR1 SQVTM, CDR2 ANQGSEA. This CDR3 region has 13 residues. V gave up 6 bases and J gave up 2 bases, with 13 bases separating them. DNA of the CDR3: TGCAGCGTAAACCGGGAAGAGAACTATGGCTACACCTTC. Translation gives CSVNREENYGYTF.

The rearrangement joins TRBV29-1 to TRBJ1-1; tentative D call: TRBD1 (5 bases). V was trimmed by 7 bases and J by 3 bases, leaving 12 bases between them. The CDR3 loop spans 12 amino acids. Per germline, CDR1 SQVTM and CDR2 ANQGSEA. The CDR3 here is CSAQGSHTEAFF. For the CDR3, the DNA is TGCAGCGCGCAGGGTTCGCACACTGAAGCTTTCTTT.

The gene calls are TRBV29-1 and TRBJ2-2; possible D gene TRBD2, 5 bases. The V end was cut by 6 bases, the J end by 0 bases, with 14 bases between. Per the germline V gene, CDR1 is SQVTM and CDR2 is ANQGSEA. The CDR3 consists of 15 residues. CDR3 DNA sequence: TGCAGCGTCCCAGGTCGGGGAACGAACACCGGGGAGCTGTTTTTT. Translation gives CSVPGRGTNTGELFF.

The rearrangement joins TRBV25-1 to TRBJ2-7; 7 bases match TRBD1. Germline V gives CDR1 MGHDK, CDR2 SYGVNS. The junction had 6 bases not matched to a gene; V was cut back by 2 bases and J by 2 bases. The CDR3 totals 15 residues. CDR3 loop: CASSELDRETYEQYF. In DNA form, the CDR3 reads TGTGCCAGCAGTGAACTTGACAGGGAGACCTACGAGCAGTACTTC.

The V call is TRBV6-6, the J call TRBJ2-5; D is unresolved. Germline lookup yields CDR1 MNHNY and CDR2 SVGAGI (reference sequence). There are 12 residues in the CDR3. V was clipped by 6 bases and J by 1 base, with 6 bases between them. CDR3 loop: CASSESQETQYF. In DNA form, the CDR3 reads TGTGCCAGCAGCGAGTCCCAAGAGACCCAGTACTTC.

The chain links TRBV7-9 to TRBJ1-5; the D is unclear. CDR1 SEHNR and CDR2 FQNEAQ come from the germline V gene (reference sequence). The CDR3 loop spans 15 amino acids. V was clipped by 1 base and J by 1 base, with 8 bases between them. The CDR3: CASSLGEGSNQPQHF. The CDR3 region has the DNA TGTGCCAGCAGCTTAGGGGAGGGAAGCAATCAGCCCCAGCATTTT.

CDR3 in DNA: TGTGCCAGCAGTGAGCCCCGACAGCTCCAAGAGACCCAGTACTTC. It codes for CASSEPRQLQETQYF. The J gene is TRBJ2-5, the V gene TRBV25-1; TRBD1 is a possible D gene (5 bases). CDR1 is MGHDK and CDR2 is SYGVNS in the germline V gene. V lost 3 bases, J lost 1 base, and 12 bases lay in between. The CDR3 has 15 amino acids.

The CDR3 region has the DNA TGTGCCAGCAGCCGTAGAGGGACAGGGGCTTATAATTCACCCCTCCACTTT. Its translation is CASSRRGTGAYNSPLHF. The chain links TRBV5-6 to TRBJ1-6; TRBD1 agrees at 10 bases. Looked up from germline, CDR1 is SGHDT and CDR2 is YYEEEE. V was clipped by 4 bases and J by 4 bases; unmatched bases: 8. The CDR3 covers 17 residues.

The V and J genes are TRBV27 and TRBJ1-2; TRBD1 matches 9 bases. The CDR3 is made up of 12 amino acids. Germline V lookup: CDR1 MNHEY, CDR2 SMNVEV (reference sequence). V shed 6 bases, J shed 7 bases, and the junction held 3 bases outside the gene matches. CDR3 sequence (DNA): TGTGCCAGCAGCGCGGGACAGGGTGGCTACACCTTC. It is translated as CASSAGQGGYTF.

This clone appeared once. The gene calls are TRBV5-4 and TRBJ2-2; 8 bases map to TRBD1. CDR1 is SGHNT, CDR2 YYREEE, per germline (reference sequence). Losses at the gene ends were 4 bases for V and 4 bases for J; bases not matched to a gene: 9. The CDR3 loop spans 16 amino acids. As DNA, the CDR3 is TGTGCCAGCAGCCTGAACAGGGGGTTACGCACCGGGGAGCTGTTTTTT. Protein: CASSLNRGLRTGELFF.

This sequence joins TRBV13 and TRBJ1-1, with 7 bases identical to TRBD1. CDR3 length: 14 residues. The germline gives CDR1 PRHDT, CDR2 FYEKMQ (reference sequence). The ends lost 5 bases at V and 1 base at J; junction bases unmatched: 4. The CDR3 is CASSPGTANTEAFF. The CDR3 DNA reads as TGTGCCAGCAGCCCTGGGACAGCGAACACTGAAGCTTTCTTT.

The V gene is TRBV5-4, the J gene TRBJ1-1, with D perhaps TRBD1 (5 bases). V shed 4 bases and J shed 5 bases, with 15 bases lying between them. The CDR3 is made up of 14 amino acids. The germline V gene encodes CDR1 SGHNT and CDR2 YYREEE (reference sequence). CDR3 nucleotide sequence: TGTGCCAGCAGCGGAGGAGGGGAGGGGACTGAAGCTTTCTTT. Its translation: CASSGGGEGTEAFF.

This chain joins TRBV27 and TRBJ1-1, with no clear D. V lost 4 bases, J lost 0 bases, and 12 bases lay in between. Per germline, CDR1 MNHEY and CDR2 SMNVEV (reference sequence). The CDR3 loop spans 15 amino acids. The CDR3 is CASSSPARLNTEAFF. The CDR3 DNA is TGTGCCAGCAGTTCCCCGGCGAGGCTGAACACTGAAGCTTTCTTT.

The chain links TRBV29-1 to TRBJ2-3; the D is unclear. The CDR3 has 12 residues. Germline CDR1 and CDR2: SQVTM and ANQGSEA. Trimming stripped 4 bases from V and 3 bases from J, with 8 bases between. The CDR3 DNA is TGCAGCGTTGTTGCAGGAACAGATACGCAGTATTTT. It encodes CSVVAGTDTQYF.

This clone was observed a few times. The chain combines TRBV19 with TRBJ2-3; 7 positions match TRBD1. With V trimmed by 5 bases and J by 6 bases, 14 bases remained unmatched. CDR3 length: 16 residues. Germline CDR1 is LNHDA and CDR2 is SQIVND (reference sequence). The DNA for the CDR3 is TGTGCCAGTAGTTTACAAGGACAGGTGGGAGCGGATACGCAGTATTTT. Its protein product is CASSLQGQVGADTQYF.

The chain is built from TRBV27 and TRBJ1-6, with TRBD1 matching 11 bases. V shed 5 bases, J shed 7 bases, and the junction held 4 bases outside the gene matches. The germline V gene has CDR1 MNHEY and CDR2 SMNVEV (reference sequence). This CDR3 comprises 15 residues. CDR3 sequence reads: CASSPGTGGNSPLHF. The CDR3, as DNA: TGTGCCAGCAGTCCAGGGACAGGGGGAAATTCACCCCTCCACTTT.

This rearrangement joins TRBV2 to TRBJ1-5, with unresolved D. The CDR3 loop spans 13 amino acids. Germline V gene lookup returns CDR1 SNHLY and CDR2 FYNNEI. Trimming pared 6 bases from V and 4 bases from J, leaving 10 bases between. The DNA of the CDR3 is TGTGCCAGCAGGCGGGCCGGGAATCAGCCCCAGCATTTT. Its protein is CASRRAGNQPQHF.

The chain has TRBV10-2 and TRBJ2-1; a weak D match, TRBD1 (5 bases). The CDR3 sequence is 13 residues long. V lost 8 bases and J lost 0, with 8 bases in between. Germline values: CDR1 WSHSY, CDR2 SAAADI. The CDR3 region has the DNA TGCGCCAGCGGGCAGGGCTCCTACAATGAGCAGTTCTTC. Translated: CASGQGSYNEQFF.

This clone was counted a few times. The genes are TRBV29-1 and TRBJ2-4; D might be TRBD1 (6 bases). Trimming took 3 bases from V and 11 from J, leaving 17 bases between them. The CDR3 length is 13 residues. Germline CDR1 reads SQVTM; CDR2 reads ANQGSEA. This CDR3 reads CSVDRGQREVQYF. The CDR3 DNA reads TGCAGCGTTGATAGAGGACAGAGAGAGGTTCAGTACTTC.

The chain has TRBV6-5 and TRBJ2-7; no definite D call. Germline CDR1 MNHEY, CDR2 SVGAGI. The CDR3 extends over 14 amino acids. V was cut by 4 bases and J by 3 bases, with 13 bases left in between. The CDR3 DNA reads as TGTGCCAGCAGTTTGATGGGCAGCTACTACGAGCAGTACTTC. Translating gives CASSLMGSYYEQYF.

The V gene is TRBV19, the J gene TRBJ2-5, with TRBD2 matching 10 bases. CDR1 LNHDA and CDR2 SQIVND come from the germline V gene (reference sequence). The trim removed 3 bases at V and 4 bases at J, leaving 5 bases unmatched. The CDR3 is made up of 15 amino acids. This chain's CDR3 is CASSIRGTSVETQYF. The CDR3 nucleotides read TGTGCCAGTAGTATTCGGGGGACTAGCGTAGAGACCCAGTACTTC.

This chain uses TRBV10-1 with TRBJ2-2; 7 bases line up with TRBD1. With V trimmed by 5 bases and J by 5 bases, 8 bases remained unmatched. The length of the CDR3 is 15 residues. Germline assignment: CDR1 WNHNN and CDR2 SYGVQD (reference sequence). CDR3 bases: TGCGCCAGCAGTCTCGACAGGGTGGAAACCGGGGAGCTGTTTTTT. Translation gives CASSLDRVETGELFF.

This sequence joins TRBV11-1 and TRBJ1-6; TRBD1 agrees at 7 bases. This CDR3 has 15 residues. Germline V gene data show CDR1 as SGHAT and CDR2 as FQDESV (reference sequence). V was clipped by 2 bases and J by 9 bases; unmatched bases: 7. CDR3: CASSLNGQEISPLHF. The CDR3, as DNA: TGTGCCAGCAGCTTAAATGGACAGGAGATTTCACCCCTCCACTTT.

J is TRBJ2-7 and V is TRBV12-1; whether TRBD2, the table's D call, matches the DNA was not checked. TRBV12-1 is flagged as a pseudogene. CDR3 size: 15 residues. CDR3 sequence reads: CASSLLERSSYEQYF. DNA for the CDR3: TGTGCCAGCAGCTTGCTAGAGCGGAGCTCCTACGAGCAGTACTTC.